This T cell receptor beta chain was captured by sequencing in a study of T cells expressing NK-cell markers. TCRdb re-called the 5' RACE reads and catalogs CDR3 proteins one per entry, DNA excluded. Listed are about 160,000 distinct CDR3 sequences; roughly 20% falls within the top ten. The sequence was collected from a woman aged 18 to 75 in good health. The sample was blood T cells: a sorted CD56 or NKG2C T cell subset, CD4+ or CD8+ T cells, or bulk PBMC T cells (not recorded which).

This chain's CDR3 is CASSLGYKGVKNIQYF. This chain links TRBV5-1 with TRBJ2-4; TCRdb gives TRBD1 as the D gene, but with no DNA this cannot be confirmed. This CDR3 region has 16 residues. The V gene's germline CDR1 is SGHRS and CDR2 YFSETQ.